This T cell receptor (beta chain) stems from a study of T cells in Graves' hyperthyroidism and ophthalmopathy. The study's findings and limits: Appearing also in blood were most of the thyroid clonotypes expanded above 0.001.

V gave up 6 bases and J gave up 2 bases, with 6 bases separating them. The CDR3 runs 12 residues. Germline CDR1 is SNHLY and CDR2 is FYNNEI. Uncontrolled infection, other autoimmune disease, pregnancy or lactation led to exclusion. The diagnoses drew upon clinical symptoms, serum thyroxine and TRAb, thyroid ultrasound and orbital computed tomography. In this sample, this clonotype turned up many times. Its target is unknown. RNA transcripts gave rise to amplified TCR beta CDR3 regions. The HTBI primer set served for first-round RT-PCR of the TCR CDR3. Via MiXCR, TCRdb re-called the multiplex PCR reads, giving one row per CDR3 protein. Among 220,000 or so distinct CDR3 sequences listed, roughly 15% were seen once.

Sequencing was done on a sample of blood. The clonotype originates from a woman aged 18-29 years with Graves' ophthalmopathy. V usage is TRBV2 and J usage is TRBJ2-3, with D unresolved. In nucleotides, the CDR3 is TGTGCCAGCAGAGATCTCACAGATACGCAGTATTTT. It specifies CASRDLTDTQYF.